Shown below are 26 T cell receptor beta chains from a single sample sequenced in a study of blood T cell repertoires in COVID-19. Measured with immunoSEQ multiplex PCR; TCRdb has only the in-frame clones, and not every one. The sample lists roughly 180,000 clones, roughly 87% occurring once. The specimen was PBMCs or T cells enriched from blood (not recorded which). The source of these receptors is a woman between 25 and 40 years old who had recovered from COVID-19.

CDR3 amino acids: CASSPTRDSSYNSPLHF. The CDR3 region has the DNA TGTGCCAGCTCACCTACCCGGGACAGCTCCTATAATTCACCCCTCCACTTT. The V and J genes are TRBV18 and TRBJ1-6, with 7 bases that match TRBD1. The CDR3 runs 17 residues. Germline V lookup: CDR1 KGHSH, CDR2 LQKENI. V lost 3 bases to trimming and J lost 0 bases; unmatched junction nucleotides: 5. The full variable domain, in which reference TRBV18 and TRBJ1-6 provide the parts outside the CDR3, is NAGVMQNPRHLVRRRGQEARLRCSPMKGHSHVYWYRQLPEEGLKFMVYLQKENIIDESGMPKERFSAEFPKEGPSILRIQQVVRGDSAAYFCASSPTRDSSYNSPLHFGNGTRLTVT.

The J gene is TRBJ1-2, the V gene TRBV19; possible D gene TRBD1, 5 bases. Germline V gene data show CDR1 as LNHDA and CDR2 as SQIVND (reference sequence). This CDR3 contains 15 residues. V lost 0 bases to trimming and J lost 4 bases, with 12 bases between them. The CDR3 nucleotides read TGTGCCAGTAGTATAGAACCTGACAGACCCTATGGCTACACCTTC. The encoded protein is CASSIEPDRPYGYTF.

V and J are TRBV7-3 and TRBJ2-7; D might be TRBD1 (7 bases). CDR3 length: 13 amino acids. Germline V gene data show CDR1 as SGHTA and CDR2 as FQGTGA. V lost 3 bases and J lost 7, with 13 bases in between. The CDR3: CASSLYQGGEQYF. As DNA, the CDR3 is TGTGCCAGCAGCTTGTACCAGGGGGGTGAGCAGTACTTC. The full variable domain, rest sourced from reference TRBV7-3 and TRBJ2-7, is GAGVSQTPSNKVTEKGKYVELRCDPISGHTALYWYRQSLGQGPEFLIYFQGTGAADDSGLPNDRFFAVRPEGSVSTLKIQRTERGDSAVYLCASSLYQGGEQYFGPGTRLTVT.

The gene calls are TRBV6-6 and TRBJ1-1; weak D call: TRBD1 (6 bases). Germline V lookup: CDR1 MNHNY, CDR2 SVGAGI (reference sequence). The V end was cut by 2 bases, the J end by 6 bases, with 13 bases between. This CDR3 region has 14 residues. The CDR3 loop is CASSYTRTVPEAFF. In nucleotides, the CDR3 is TGTGCCAGCAGTTACACCCGGACAGTCCCTGAAGCTTTCTTT.

The genes are TRBV5-5 and TRBJ1-2; perhaps TRBD1 as D (6 bases). Trimming cost V 0 bases and J 7 bases, with 13 bases left between them. Germline CDR1 and CDR2: SGHKS and YYEKEE (reference sequence). The CDR3 is made up of 14 amino acids. CDR3: CASSLAAGAGGYTF. DNA of the CDR3: TGTGCCAGCAGCTTGGCGGCGGGGGCAGGTGGCTACACCTTC.

The chain uses TRBV24-1 and TRBJ1-5; 12 positions agree with TRBD1. The CDR3 totals 19 residues. V lost 5 bases and J lost 0; bases outside the gene matches: 10. CDR1 KGHDR and CDR2 SFDVKD come from the germline V gene. The CDR3 DNA follows: TGTGCCACCAGTGGGACATCCGGGACAGGGGGCCATAGCAATCAGCCCCAGCATTTT. Translation gives CATSGTSGTGGHSNQPQHF.

The genes are TRBV4-1 and TRBJ1-1; weak D call: TRBD1 (6 bases). The CDR3 length is 16 residues. V lost 0 bases, J lost 7 bases, and 18 bases lay in between. The germline CDR1 and CDR2 sequences are MGHRA and YSYEKL. The CDR3 nucleotides are TGCGCCAGCAGCCAAGATTGGGACACCGCGGTTGGTGAAGCTTTCTTT. It yields the protein CASSQDWDTAVGEAFF.

This rearrangement joins TRBV9 to TRBJ1-2; D not resolved. Germline V gene data show CDR1 as SGDLS and CDR2 as YYNGEE. The V end was cut by 6 bases, the J end by 0 bases, with 12 bases between. The CDR3 totals 14 residues. In DNA, the CDR3 is TGTGCCAGCACCCGTAGAGGAACTAACTATGGCTACACCTTC. Amino acids: CASTRRGTNYGYTF.

This clone is a singleton in its sample. The chain joins TRBV30 to TRBJ1-5, with a possible D match to TRBD1 (5 bases). Per the germline V gene, CDR1 is GTSNPN and CDR2 is SVGIG (reference sequence). This CDR3 contains 14 residues. The V and J ends lost 0 bases and 7 bases respectively, with 13 bases between them. CDR3 protein: CAWSVGRVVQPQHF. The CDR3 nucleotides are TGTGCCTGGAGTGTGGGCAGGGTAGTACAGCCCCAGCATTTT.

The chain links TRBV18 to TRBJ2-2, with a weak D call TRBD1 (5 bases). The CDR3 has 14 residues. V was cut by 3 bases and J by 5 bases, with 10 bases left in between. Germline CDR1 is KGHSH and CDR2 is LQKENI. This chain's CDR3 is CASSPTDITGELFF. In DNA, the CDR3 is TGTGCCAGCTCACCGACAGACATAACCGGGGAGCTGTTTTTT.

J is TRBJ1-2 and V is TRBV15, with 9 bases aligning to TRBD1. Germline CDR1 reads LNHNV; CDR2 reads YYDKDF (reference sequence). After removal of 3 bases from V and 3 bases from J, the junction contained 8 bases not matched to a gene. There are 16 residues in the CDR3. CDR3 DNA: TGTGCCACCAGCAGGGGTGAACAGGGGGCCTACTATGGCTACACCTTC. Translating gives CATSRGEQGAYYGYTF.

The chain employs TRBV7-9 and TRBJ2-7, with TRBD2 matching over 9 bases. Germline trimming cut 3 bases from V and 4 bases from J; bases unmatched to any gene: 10. CDR3 length: 16 amino acids. Germline V gives CDR1 SEHNR, CDR2 FQNEAQ (reference sequence). CDR3 region: CASSFGFAGGPYEQYF. Written as DNA, the CDR3 is TGTGCCAGCAGCTTCGGGTTCGCGGGAGGGCCGTACGAGCAGTACTTC.

V gene TRBV28 combines with J gene TRBJ1-5; TRBD1 is a possible D gene (5 bases). The CDR3 runs 15 residues. Looked up from germline, CDR1 is MDHEN and CDR2 is SYDVKM. V dropped 0 bases and J dropped 9 bases, with 15 bases sitting between them. The CDR3 region has the DNA TGTGCCAGCAGTTTATGGTGGGGCGCGGTGCGGCCCCAGCATTTT. Translating gives CASSLWWGAVRPQHF. Full variable domain (remainder filled in from reference TRBV28 and TRBJ1-5): DVKVTQSSRYLVKRTGEKVFLECVQDMDHENMFWYRQDPGLGLRLIYFSYDVKMKEKGDIPEGYSVSREKKERFSLILESASTNQTSMYLCASSLWWGAVRPQHFGDGTRLSIL.

V and J are TRBV15 and TRBJ1-1; D is perhaps TRBD1 (5 bases). The CDR3 totals 14 residues. Trimming cost V 1 base and J 6 bases, with 12 bases left between them. The germline V gene encodes CDR1 LNHNV and CDR2 YYDKDF (reference sequence). DNA for the CDR3: TGTGCCACCAGCAGAGGATGGGGGAGGTCTGAAGCTTTCTTT. It codes for CATSRGWGRSEAFF.

V is TRBV6-5 and J is TRBJ2-1; 8 bases map to TRBD1. The V gene end was trimmed by 8 bases and the J gene end by 8 bases; junction bases not matched to a gene: 11. The CDR3 is 14 residues long. CDR1 and CDR2 (germline): MNHEY, SVGAGI. The CDR3 here is CASGRDRRSDEQFF. The DNA for the CDR3 is TGTGCCAGCGGCCGGGACAGGAGATCCGATGAGCAGTTCTTC.

The chain carries TRBV6-5 and TRBJ1-1; D is undetermined. Per germline, CDR1 MNHEY and CDR2 SVGAGI. V lost 3 bases to trimming and J lost 1 base, with 6 bases between them. This CDR3 is 13 amino acids long. The CDR3 here is CASSYQQNTEAFF. The CDR3 nucleotides read TGTGCCAGCAGTTATCAACAGAACACTGAAGCTTTCTTT.

V and J are TRBV11-3 and TRBJ2-7; TRBD2 matches at 13 bases. The CDR3 contains 15 residues. J lost 5 bases, V lost 3 bases, and 4 bases had no gene match. Germline CDR1 and CDR2: SGHNT and YENEEA. The CDR3 DNA is TGTGCCAGCAGCTTCGGGACTAGCGGGATGGACGAGCAGTACTTC. The encoded protein is CASSFGTSGMDEQYF.

The chain carries TRBV5-1 and TRBJ2-7; D remains ambiguous. The CDR3 spans 13 residues. The ends were cut back, 4 bases at V and 3 bases at J, with 11 bases in the middle. The germline V gene encodes CDR1 SGHRS and CDR2 YFSETQ. CDR3: CASSPELDYEQYF. CDR3 DNA sequence: TGCGCCAGCAGCCCGGAGCTAGACTACGAGCAGTACTTC.

The chain links TRBV12-3 or TRBV12-4 to TRBJ1-1; D gene unclear. The ends were cut back, 3 bases at V and 3 bases at J, with 5 bases in the middle. The CDR3 is 12 amino acids. CDR3: CASSLLDTEAFF. The CDR3 DNA reads TGTGCCAGCAGTTTGTTAGACACTGAAGCTTTCTTT.

This chain joins TRBV6-5 and TRBJ2-1; 8 nucleotides align to TRBD2. The CDR3 totals 15 residues. Unmatched junction bases numbered 7, after V lost 6 bases and J lost 3 bases. Per germline, CDR1 MNHEY and CDR2 SVGAGI. Here the CDR3 DNA reads TGTGCCAGCAGACTTAGCGGGGCGAACTACAATGAGCAGTTCTTC. The encoded protein is CASRLSGANYNEQFF.

V usage is TRBV6-2 or TRBV6-3 and J usage is TRBJ2-1; D is tentatively TRBD1 or TRBD2 (6 bases each). There are 15 residues in the CDR3. Trimming took 6 bases from V and 0 from J, leaving 12 bases between them. Germline CDR1 and CDR2: MNHEY and SVGEGT. The CDR3 sequence is CASSRGPRSYNEQFF. DNA of the CDR3: TGTGCCAGCAGCCGGGGGCCCCGCTCCTACAATGAGCAGTTCTTC.

This sequence joins TRBV11-1 and TRBJ2-1; the D is unclear. CDR3 length equals 15 residues. V lost 0 bases and J lost 5, with 11 bases in between. Germline V gene lookup returns CDR1 SGHAT and CDR2 FQDESV (reference sequence). CDR3 residues: CASSLARNPNNEQFF. The CDR3 region has the DNA TGTGCCAGCAGCTTAGCGCGGAATCCAAACAATGAGCAGTTCTTC.

V usage is TRBV28 and J usage is TRBJ1-1; 10 bases map to TRBD1. From germline, CDR1 is MDHEN and CDR2 SYDVKM. V was clipped by 6 bases and J by 6 bases; unmatched bases: 10. This CDR3 is 15 amino acids long. DNA of the CDR3: TGTGCCAGCAGGACAGGGGGCGCAAATCCCCCTGAAGCTTTCTTT. Its translation is CASRTGGANPPEAFF.

V and J are TRBV7-8 and TRBJ2-6; the match to TRBD1 covers 8 bases. Germline V gene lookup returns CDR1 SGHVS and CDR2 FQNEAQ. CDR3 length equals 16 residues. J lost 11 bases, V lost 10 bases, and 19 bases had no gene match. The CDR3 DNA follows: TGTGCCACCTGGCTACGACAGGGGAGCGACATCTACGTCCTGACTTTC. Protein: CATWLRQGSDIYVLTF.

This chain connects TRBV7-2 to TRBJ1-1, with unresolved D. Germline CDR1 is SGHTA and CDR2 is FQGNSA. Deletions cut 1 base from V and 5 bases from J, with 8 bases between. The CDR3 spans 13 residues. CDR3 nucleotides: TGTGCCAGCAGCTTAGGGCCCTCTACTGAAGCTTTCTTT. Amino acid sequence: CASSLGPSTEAFF.

The CDR3: CASSYSGARGTEAFF. The CDR3 DNA is TGTGCCAGCAGTTACTCAGGGGCGCGGGGCACTGAAGCTTTCTTT. The chain combines TRBV6-6 with TRBJ1-1, with D maybe TRBD1 (5 bases). Trimming removed 0 bases from V and 4 bases from J, with 12 bases in between. Looked up from germline, CDR1 is MNHNY and CDR2 is SVGAGI (reference sequence). This CDR3 has 15 amino acids.